Listed here are 24 T cell receptor beta chains from one sample, sequenced in a study of T cell responses to AZD1222 COVID-19 vaccine. TCRdb's copy holds only in-frame clones and misses some; the assay was immunoSEQ multiplex PCR. The sample lists under 150,000 clones; 75% to 95% were seen once. Sequences were derived from peripheral blood, sampled on day 0 of AZD1222 vaccination. The receptors shown here come from an adult in good health.

The chain uses TRBV5-1 and TRBJ2-7; TRBD1 agrees at 10 bases. The J segment lost 10 bases and the V segment lost 3 bases, leaving 10 bases of the junction unmatched. Germline CDR1 reads SGHRS; CDR2 reads YFSETQ. The CDR3 runs 14 residues. This CDR3 reads CASSWGTGDVFQYF. Written as DNA, the CDR3 is TGCGCCAGCAGCTGGGGGACAGGGGACGTTTTTCAGTACTTC.

The CDR3 region is CASIPRYSDEQFF. The DNA of the CDR3 is TGTGCCAGCATCCCAAGGTACAGCGATGAGCAGTTCTTC. The chain uses TRBV5-4 and TRBJ2-1, with no clear D. The CDR3 has 13 amino acids. V was trimmed by 6 bases and J by 8 bases, leaving 15 bases between them. Germline-derived CDR1 and CDR2 are SGHNT and YYREEE (reference sequence).

This chain uses TRBV14 with TRBJ1-3; 8 bases fit TRBD1. CDR1 and CDR2 (germline): SGHDN, FVKESK. The CDR3 extends over 15 amino acids. Losses at the gene ends were 6 bases for V and 0 bases for J; bases not matched to a gene: 4. For the CDR3, the DNA is TGTGCCAGCAGGCGCACAGGGGGCTCTGGAAACACCATATATTTT. Translated, it gives CASRRTGGSGNTIYF.

This clone was recorded once. The gene calls are TRBV24-1 and TRBJ1-6; D perhaps matches TRBD1 (5 bases). V lost 5 bases, J lost 4 bases, and 14 bases lay in between. The CDR3 length is 16 residues. The germline gives CDR1 KGHDR, CDR2 SFDVKD. The CDR3 coding sequence is TGTGCCACCAGTGCGGAGACGGGACCTTATAATTCACCCCTCCACTTT. This encodes CATSAETGPYNSPLHF.

J is TRBJ2-1 and V is TRBV5-1; 7 nucleotides match TRBD2. Per the germline V gene, CDR1 is SGHRS and CDR2 is YFSETQ. The CDR3 covers 15 residues. Unmatched junction bases numbered 6, after V lost 0 bases and J lost 6 bases. CDR3 DNA sequence: TGCGCCAGCAGCTTGGTGCTAGCGGAAACCAATGAGCAGTTCTTC. Its protein is CASSLVLAETNEQFF.

CDR3 sequence: CASSQAGVGETQYF. The CDR3 DNA reads TGTGCCAGCAGCCAAGCGGGAGTGGGGGAGACCCAGTACTTC. The gene calls are TRBV16 and TRBJ2-5; 7 bases match TRBD2. Looked up from germline, CDR1 is KGHSY and CDR2 is FQNENV. The CDR3 contains 14 residues. The J segment lost 5 bases and the V segment lost 2 bases, leaving 5 bases of the junction unmatched. Looking up the rest from reference TRBV16 and TRBJ2-5 gives the full variable domain: GEEVAQTPKHLVRGEGQKAKLYCAPIKGHSYVFWYQQVLKNEFKFLISFQNENVFDETGMPKERFSAKCLPNSPCSLEIQATKLEDSAVYFCASSQAGVGETQYFGPGTRLLVL.

The chain carries TRBV14 and TRBJ1-2, with D perhaps TRBD1 (6 bases). Germline V gives CDR1 SGHDN, CDR2 FVKESK. The V and J ends lost 1 base and 4 bases respectively, with 22 bases between them. The CDR3 is made up of 18 amino acids. The CDR3 sequence: CASSQAQWRGKTSYGYTF. DNA for the CDR3: TGTGCCAGCAGCCAAGCCCAGTGGAGGGGGAAGACCAGCTATGGCTACACCTTC.

The CDR3 loop reads CASRIGTGGGYTF. The CDR3 DNA is TGTGCCAGCAGGATCGGGACAGGTGGCGGCTACACCTTC. The chain combines TRBV5-6 with TRBJ1-2; TRBD1 matches 8 bases. V lost 5 bases to trimming and J lost 8 bases; unmatched junction nucleotides: 8. Per germline, CDR1 SGHDT and CDR2 YYEEEE. The CDR3 loop spans 13 amino acids. The complete variable domain, with remaining parts taken from reference TRBV5-6 and TRBJ1-2, reads DAGVTQSPTHLIKTRGQQVTLRCSPKSGHDTVSWYQQALGQGPQFIFQYYEEEERQRGNFPDRFSGHQFPNYSSELNVNALLLGDSALYLCASRIGTGGGYTFGSGTRLTVV.

J is TRBJ2-4 and V is TRBV1; the listed D gene, TRBD1, was not tested against the DNA. TRBV1 is a pseudogene. This CDR3 spans 17 amino acids. In nucleotides, the CDR3 is TGCACCAGCAGCCATATGGGACAGGGGGAGACCAAAAACATTCAGTACTTC. This codes for CTSSHMGQGETKNIQYF.

The chain couples TRBV4-3 to TRBJ2-1, with TRBD2 matching over 11 bases. V lost 4 bases to trimming and J lost 0 bases; unmatched junction nucleotides: 5. Germline CDR1 LGHNA, CDR2 YSLEER. The CDR3 loop spans 17 amino acids. The CDR3 nucleotides are TGCGCCAGCAGCCCAAATAGCGGGAGGGCCTCCTACAATGAGCAGTTCTTC. Protein product: CASSPNSGRASYNEQFF.

This clone was recorded once. The chain is built from TRBV13 and TRBJ1-1, with 7 bases aligning to TRBD1. The CDR3 runs to 14 residues. Germline trimming cut 0 bases from V and 7 bases from J; bases unmatched to any gene: 5. CDR1 and CDR2 (germline): PRHDT, FYEKMQ (reference sequence). CDR3 loop: CASSLGTGSREAFF. The DNA for the CDR3 is TGTGCCAGCAGCTTAGGGACAGGGAGTCGTGAAGCTTTCTTT.

The chain combines TRBV29-1 with TRBJ2-7; 8 bases agree with TRBD2. Germline values: CDR1 SQVTM, CDR2 ANQGSEA. V lost 5 bases to trimming and J lost 0 bases; unmatched junction nucleotides: 0. The CDR3 is 12 residues long. CDR3 bases: TGCAGCGTTAGCGGGAGCTCCTACGAGCAGTACTTC. The encoded protein is CSVSGSSYEQYF.

V and J are TRBV6-5 and TRBJ1-1, with D tentatively TRBD1 (5 bases). Germline V CDR1 and CDR2: MNHEY, SVGAGI. This CDR3 has 11 residues. The ends were cut back, 0 bases at V and 11 bases at J, with 7 bases in the middle. The CDR3 loop is CASSYSGTAFF. As DNA, the CDR3 is TGTGCCAGCAGTTACTCGGGGACGGCTTTCTTT.

This clone was seen just once. The chain uses TRBV29-1 and TRBJ1-1; D may be TRBD1 (5 bases). Germline V gene data show CDR1 as SQVTM and CDR2 as ANQGSEA. The V and J ends lost 3 bases and 11 bases respectively, with 19 bases between them. The CDR3 covers 13 residues. This CDR3 is CSVDFGADYWAFF. DNA for the CDR3: TGCAGCGTTGATTTCGGGGCCGATTATTGGGCTTTCTTT.

V usage is TRBV12-5 and J usage is TRBJ2-7; 11 bases align to TRBD2. The CDR3 length is 17 residues. Losses at the gene ends were 3 bases for V and 2 bases for J; bases not matched to a gene: 9. From germline, CDR1 is LGHNT and CDR2 FRNRAP. CDR3 nucleotides: TGTGCTAGTGGTTTAGTCATTAGCGGGAGGGAACCCTACGAGCAGTACTTC. It yields the protein CASGLVISGREPYEQYF.

The chain is built from TRBV7-2 and TRBJ2-5; TRBD2 aligns across 7 bases. CDR1 SGHTA and CDR2 FQGNSA come from the germline V gene. Germline trimming cut 4 bases from V and 4 bases from J; bases unmatched to any gene: 6. This CDR3 spans 14 amino acids. The CDR3 DNA follows: TGTGCCAGCAGCTCCGGACTAGTTGGAGAGACCCAGTACTTC. This encodes CASSSGLVGETQYF. Complete variable domain (other parts from reference TRBV7-2 and TRBJ2-5): GAGVSQSPSNKVTEKGKDVELRCDPISGHTALYWYRQSLGQGLEFLIYFQGNSAPDKSGLPSDRFSAERTGGSVSTLTIQRTQQEDSAVYLCASSSGLVGETQYFGPGTRLLVL.

This clone showed up just a few times. This rearrangement joins TRBV7-6 to TRBJ1-1; TRBD1 agrees at 7 bases. Trimming took 2 bases from V and 0 from J; bases not matched to a gene: 6. The CDR3 has 16 residues. The germline CDR1 and CDR2 sequences are SGHVS and FNYEAQ. CDR3 sequence: CASSLNRGRLNTEAFF. For the CDR3, the DNA is TGTGCCAGCAGCTTAAACAGGGGACGTTTGAACACTGAAGCTTTCTTT.

This clone came up a few times. The chain uses TRBV19 and TRBJ1-2, with D hard to call. Germline V gene sequence: CDR1 LNHDA, CDR2 SQIVND (reference sequence). The V end was cut by 10 bases, the J end by 1 base, with 13 bases between. The CDR3 has 13 residues. CDR3 DNA: TGTGCCACCTCTAGGATGCTTAACTATGGCTACACCTTC. Translated: CATSRMLNYGYTF.

This chain links TRBV5-1 with TRBJ2-2, with 8 bases matching TRBD1. Germline CDR1 reads SGHRS; CDR2 reads YFSETQ. Trimming removed 4 bases from V and 0 bases from J; junction bases left unmatched: 5. There are 16 residues in the CDR3. The CDR3: CASSRQGPANTGELFF. As DNA, the CDR3 is TGCGCCAGCAGCCGACAGGGGCCCGCGAACACCGGGGAGCTGTTTTTT.

The chain links TRBV6-6 to TRBJ1-6; D is undetermined. Germline V CDR1 and CDR2: MNHNY, SVGAGI (reference sequence). Trimming cost V 7 bases and J 10 bases, with 11 bases left between them. This CDR3 comprises 12 residues. The CDR3 here is CASTGAESPLHF. The DNA for the CDR3 is TGTGCCAGCACGGGCGCGGAATCACCCCTCCACTTT.

The chain carries TRBV5-4 and TRBJ2-3, with D possibly TRBD2 on 5 matching bases. V lost 2 bases, J lost 5 bases, and 9 bases lay in between. The CDR3 totals 13 residues. From germline, CDR1 is SGHNT and CDR2 YYREEE (reference sequence). CDR3 residues: CASSLEREDTQYF. In DNA form, the CDR3 reads TGTGCCAGCAGCTTAGAGAGGGAAGATACGCAGTATTTT.

The V gene is TRBV5-4, the J gene TRBJ2-7; 7 bases agree with TRBD1. Losses at the gene ends were 4 bases for V and 1 base for J; bases not matched to a gene: 11. This CDR3 region has 16 residues. Germline CDR1 is SGHNT and CDR2 is YYREEE (reference sequence). This CDR3 reads CASSPIGQVSSYEQYF. The DNA of the CDR3 is TGTGCCAGCAGCCCAATAGGACAGGTTTCTTCCTACGAGCAGTACTTC.

The V gene is TRBV6-5, the J gene TRBJ1-6; TRBD1 matches at 9 bases. Germline CDR1 is MNHEY and CDR2 is SVGAGI. The CDR3 runs 14 residues. V gave up 6 bases and J gave up 7 bases; unmatched junction bases: 4. Written as DNA, the CDR3 is TGTGCCAGCAGACGGGACAGGGACAATTCACCCCTCCACTTT. It is translated as CASRRDRDNSPLHF.

This rearrangement joins TRBV2 to TRBJ1-1; 8 bases align to TRBD1. The CDR3 extends over 13 amino acids. The V gene end was trimmed by 3 bases and the J gene end by 8 bases; junction bases not matched to a gene: 5. Per the germline V gene, CDR1 is SNHLY and CDR2 is FYNNEI. CDR3 DNA sequence: TGTGCCAGCAGTGAGACTCGGACAGGGGAAGCTTTCTTT. Amino acids: CASSETRTGEAFF.